The clone carrying this T cell receptor (beta chain) was detected a few times. As yet, its antigen is unknown. The data originate from a study of OX40 agonist ivuxolimab in advanced cancers. Study summary: Dose-escalation patients' cancers were hepatocellular carcinoma, melanoma, renal cell or head and neck cancer.

Regarding the study as a whole: Averaging showed that CD8+ T cells had more expanded clones than CD4+ did. Among patients with partial responses at 0.1-3.0 mg/kg, clonal expansion was among the lowest. The study observed clonal expansion of CD4+ and CD8+ blood T cells by week 6 at 0.1 to 3.0 mg/kg.

Profiling relied on immunoSEQ multiplex PCR, and the TCRdb table lists in-frame clones only, not all of them. The data show approximately 65,000 clones, about nine tenths seen once. Germline V CDR1 and CDR2: GTSNPN, SVGIG (reference sequence). This CDR3 contains 15 residues. Trimming pared 0 bases from V and 4 bases from J, leaving 13 bases between. This specimen consisted of CD4+ or CD8+ T cells sorted from blood, obtained in a trial of the OX40 agonist ivuxolimab. V gene TRBV30 combines with J gene TRBJ2-1, with D maybe TRBD2 (7 bases). This TCR was sampled from an adult with an advanced solid tumor such as melanoma, head and neck, liver or kidney cancer. The CDR3 DNA is TGTGCCTGGAGTGTAGGAGGGGGGGTTTACAATGAGCAGTTCTTC. Translation: CAWSVGGGVYNEQFF.